This T cell receptor (beta chain) was recovered during a study of Graves' ophthalmopathy and Graves' hyperthyroidism. Using RNA transcripts, the TCR beta CDR3 regions were amplified. In the first round, RT-PCR was carried out with HTBI primers, and a multiplex PCR formed the second round. Via MiXCR, TCRdb re-called the multiplex PCR reads, giving one row per CDR3 protein. The data contain roughly 400,000 distinct CDR3 sequences, 15% of them singletons. From germline, CDR1 is SGHAT and CDR2 FQNNGV. The CDR3 runs 15 residues. Trimming removed 5 bases at V and 0 bases at J, with 14 bases between. The receptor's source is a woman younger than 30 with stable Graves' hyperthyroidism. The rearrangement links TRBV11-2 to TRBJ2-7, with a weak D call TRBD2 (6 bases). The sample comprised peripheral blood. CDR3 sequence reads: CASSLRLVNSYEQYF. As DNA, the CDR3 is TGTGCCAGCAGCCTACGACTAGTCAACTCCTACGAGCAGTACTTC.